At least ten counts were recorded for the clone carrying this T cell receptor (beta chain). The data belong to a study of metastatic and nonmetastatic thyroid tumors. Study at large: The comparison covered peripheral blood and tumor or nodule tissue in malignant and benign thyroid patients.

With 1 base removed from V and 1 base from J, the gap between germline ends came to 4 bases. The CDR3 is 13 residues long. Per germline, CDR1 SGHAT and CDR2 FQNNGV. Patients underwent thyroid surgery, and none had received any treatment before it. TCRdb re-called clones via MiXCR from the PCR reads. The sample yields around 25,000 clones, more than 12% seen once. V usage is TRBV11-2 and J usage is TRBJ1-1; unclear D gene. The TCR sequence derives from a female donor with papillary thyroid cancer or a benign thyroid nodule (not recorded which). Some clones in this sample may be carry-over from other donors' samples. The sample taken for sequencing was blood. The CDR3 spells CASSLGANTEAFF. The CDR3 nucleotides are TGTGCCAGCAGCTTAGGGGCGAACACTGAAGCTTTCTTT.